This TCR beta chain was observed in a study of T cells after yellow fever vaccination. On the study more broadly: SMART-Seq v4 Ultra Low Input handled preparation of low-cell-number fractions. Regarding the study as a whole: The CD4 compartment and the CD8 compartment contained a small share of clonotypes in common. Repertoires sorted by FACS could include abundant clonotypes that are contaminants from the bulk population.

Generation of TCR cDNA used 5'RACE template switching (which added a universal primer site and UMIs). From the 5' RACE reads, TCRdb called clonotypes with MiXCR, one entry per CDR3 protein. The sample holds just under 600,000 distinct CDR3 sequences; approximately 13% are singletons and the top ten take around 15%. With respect to this clonotype: Its antigen is unidentified.

The germline V gene encodes CDR1 LGHNA and CDR2 YNFKEQ. This CDR3 has 16 amino acids. Trimming cost V 5 bases and J 9 bases, with 20 bases left between them. The TCR sequence derives from a man younger than 40 who received the YFV17D yellow fever vaccine. The sample was PBMCs, taken on the day of the yellow fever booster vaccination. The chain has TRBV4-2 and TRBJ1-6; D not certain. The CDR3 bases are TGTGCCAGCAGCGATGAAGAGGCGCAATTGGGTTCACCCCTCCACTTT. Encoded protein: CASSDEEAQLGSPLHF.